The entry below describes one TCR beta chain. This sample is drawn from a study of blood T cell repertoires in COVID-19. Clones were read by immunoSEQ multiplex PCR, and TCRdb kept only the in-frame ones, dropping some. The data contain more than 300,000 clones, more than 70% of them seen just once; the ten biggest clones take up roughly 1.1%. V was cut by 5 bases and J by 7 bases, with 14 bases left in between. This CDR3 spans 13 amino acids. CDR1 is LNHDA, CDR2 SQIVND, per germline (reference sequence). The rearrangement joins TRBV19 to TRBJ1-1, with D uncertain. Sequencing was done on a sample of peripheral blood. The origin of this receptor is a woman aged 45-65 years with acute or convalescent COVID-19. The CDR3: CASSRWEQNEAFF. The CDR3 DNA sequence: TGTGCCAGTAGTCGATGGGAGCAGAATGAAGCTTTCTTT.